This TCR beta chain is drawn from a study of blood T cell repertoires in COVID-19. This clone is labeled medium-sized. Original data processing: Amplification of reference gene primers provided the estimated nucleated cell counts. Measured with immunoSEQ multiplex PCR; TCRdb has only the in-frame clones, and not every one. The V and J calls and clone size are taken from that table; D and trimming were inferred from the DNA. This sample has some 240,000 clones, with around 84% found just once. The source is a woman aged 35 to 49 who had recovered from COVID-19. The specimen was peripheral blood.

The CDR3 region has the DNA TGCGCCAGCAGCCAAGGGACAGGGGCTAACAATGAGCAGTTCTTC. Translation gives CASSQGTGANNEQFF. The chain couples TRBV4-1 to TRBJ2-1; 9 bases line up with TRBD1. V was pared by 1 base and J by 5 bases, with 3 bases of the junction left unmatched. Germline loops: CDR1 MGHRA, CDR2 YSYEKL. The CDR3 loop spans 15 amino acids.